This T cell receptor beta chain was captured by sequencing in a study of regulatory T cells in long-lasting Graves disease. According to the study, TCR beta libraries were built with iRepertoire HTBI primers and CDR3-region Arm-PCR. TCRdb re-analysed the multiplex PCR reads in MiXCR, keeping a single row per CDR3 protein. This sample has around 230,000 distinct CDR3 sequences, with about a sixth found just once. Unmatched junction bases numbered 4, after V lost 5 bases and J lost 8 bases. This CDR3 is 12 amino acids long. Germline V lookup: CDR1 MNHNS, CDR2 SASEGT. Specified time point: newly diagnosed GD, antithyroid drugs for less than 3 months. From PBMCs, RNA was extracted and then used to make the TCR library.

This rearrangement joins TRBV6-1 to TRBJ1-2, with 8 bases aligning to TRBD1. The sequencing here drew on peripheral blood mononuclear cells (PBMCs), taken at new diagnosis, from a patient treated with antithyroid drugs. This TCR derives from a female donor with Graves disease. The CDR3 sequence is CASSQGAGGYTF. Here the CDR3 DNA reads TGTGCCAGCAGTCAGGGGGCTGGAGGCTACACCTTC.